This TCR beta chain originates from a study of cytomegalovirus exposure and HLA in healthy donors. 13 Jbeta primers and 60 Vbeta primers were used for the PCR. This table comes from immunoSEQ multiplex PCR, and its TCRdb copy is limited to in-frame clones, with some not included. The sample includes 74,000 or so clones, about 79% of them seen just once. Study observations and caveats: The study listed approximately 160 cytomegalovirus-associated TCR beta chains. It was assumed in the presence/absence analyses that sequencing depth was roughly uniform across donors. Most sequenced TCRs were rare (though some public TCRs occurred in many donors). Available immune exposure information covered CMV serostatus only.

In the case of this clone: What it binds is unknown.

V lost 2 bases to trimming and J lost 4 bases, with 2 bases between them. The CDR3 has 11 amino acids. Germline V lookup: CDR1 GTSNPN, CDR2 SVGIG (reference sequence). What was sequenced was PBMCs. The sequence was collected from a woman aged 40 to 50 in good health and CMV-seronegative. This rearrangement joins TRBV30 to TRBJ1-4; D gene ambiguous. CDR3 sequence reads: CAWSHNEKLFF. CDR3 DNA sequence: TGTGCCTGGAGTCATAATGAAAAACTGTTTTTT. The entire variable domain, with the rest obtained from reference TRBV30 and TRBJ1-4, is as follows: SQTIHQWPATLVQPVGSPLSLECTVEGTSNPNLYWYRQAAGRGLQLLFYSVGIGQISSEVPQNLSASRPQDRQFILSSKKLLLSDSGFYLCAWSHNEKLFFGSGTQLSVL.